This T cell receptor (beta chain) was captured by sequencing in a study of blood T cells in healthy people across ages. Comments on this clonotype: Its antigen is undetermined.

The V and J ends lost 6 bases and 5 bases, in that order; junction bases with no gene match: 15. Germline-derived CDR1 and CDR2 are SGHTA and FQGNSA. The CDR3 spans 17 residues. With a J-beta primer mix and a sample-barcoded 5' primer, a second PCR ran about 7 to 12 cycles. TCRdb reprocessed the 5' RACE reads via MiXCR and lists one record per CDR3 protein. In the table there are around 1,800,000 distinct CDR3 sequences, about 39% of which are singletons. General observations from the study: Lack of knowledge of donor CMV status possibly confounded expanded clonotype changes. Observed TCR beta diversity showed a strong correlation with the percentage of naive T cells as measured by flow cytometry.

The specimen sequenced was blood. The chain has TRBV7-2 and TRBJ2-5; TRBD2 matches at 10 bases. The clonotype comes from a human donor in good health. DNA for the CDR3: TGTGCCAGCAGTTTCCTAGCGGGGGTCGGCGGCTGGGAGACCCAGTACTTC. This gives the protein CASSFLAGVGGWETQYF.